This TCR beta chain originates from a study of T cell changes during pregnancy in multiple sclerosis. The V end lost 0 bases, the J end lost 2 bases, and 8 bases lay between the germline ends. Looked up from germline, CDR1 is MNHEY and CDR2 is SVGAGI. The CDR3 length is 14 residues. This table comes from immunoSEQ multiplex PCR, and its TCRdb copy is limited to in-frame clones, with some not included. The sample yields tens of thousands of clones, 93% seen once. V and J are TRBV6-5 and TRBJ2-7, with no clear D. The sequence came from a female donor with multiple sclerosis, enrolled in a pregnancy study. The sample here was peripheral blood, taken in the second trimester of pregnancy. CDR3 sequence (DNA): TGTGCCAGCAGTTACTCCACAGCTACCTACGAGCAGTACTTC. Its protein is CASSYSTATYEQYF.